The 25 T cell receptor beta chains below were found in one sample sequenced in a study of T cells after yellow fever vaccination. MiXCR was run by TCRdb on the 5' RACE reads, yielding one entry per CDR3 protein. The sample lists approximately 450,000 distinct CDR3 sequences, about 17% occurring once. The sample in question was PBMCs, obtained before the yellow fever booster vaccination. The receptors stem from a man younger than 30 who received the YFV17D yellow fever vaccine.

This clonotype was detected many times. The rearrangement links TRBV7-2 to TRBJ2-5; D is unresolved. Germline CDR1 and CDR2: SGHTA and FQGNSA. This CDR3 has 12 amino acids. V was pared by 2 bases and J by 3 bases, with 4 bases between. The CDR3 sequence: CASSLSKETQYF. The CDR3, as DNA: TGTGCCAGCAGCTTATCCAAAGAGACCCAGTACTTC.

The CDR3 here is CASSLFSGRDTEAFF. CDR3 nucleotide sequence: TGTGCCAGCAGCTTGTTTTCGGGACGGGACACTGAAGCTTTCTTT. This rearrangement joins TRBV5-4 to TRBJ1-1; the D gene is possibly TRBD1 (5 bases). This CDR3 region has 15 residues. Trimming stripped 1 base from V and 3 bases from J, with 13 bases between. CDR1 and CDR2 (germline): SGHNT, YYREEE (reference sequence).

This clonotype has a handful of counts. CDR3 residues: CSARVRQKETQYF. In DNA form, the CDR3 reads TGCAGTGCTAGAGTTAGACAGAAAGAGACCCAGTACTTC. J is TRBJ2-5 and V is TRBV20-1; weak D call: TRBD1 (5 bases). The CDR3 has 13 amino acids. With 1 base removed from V and 3 bases from J, the gap between germline ends came to 9 bases. Germline CDR1 DFQATT, CDR2 SNEGSKA (reference sequence).

This chain joins TRBV30 and TRBJ1-3; perhaps TRBD1 as D (5 bases). This CDR3 comprises 14 residues. Germline CDR1 reads GTSNPN; CDR2 reads SVGIG (reference sequence). V was cut by 4 bases and J by 3 bases, with 13 bases left in between. CDR3 in DNA: TGTGCCTGGATCGGGGGGTATGGTGGAAACACCATATATTTT. This translates into CAWIGGYGGNTIYF.

This clonotype was picked up a small number of times. This rearrangement joins TRBV7-9 to TRBJ1-1; D call uncertain. V was pared by 1 base and J by 4 bases, with 10 bases between. The germline gives CDR1 SEHNR, CDR2 FQNEAQ (reference sequence). The CDR3 totals 14 residues. The CDR3 loop reads CASSLVGGGTEAFF. CDR3 DNA sequence: TGTGCCAGCAGCTTAGTTGGAGGCGGCACTGAAGCTTTCTTT.

This chain joins TRBV21-1 and TRBJ2-4; TRBD2 is taken as the D call from the table, unchecked against the DNA. TRBV21-1 is a pseudogene segment. The CDR3 length is 16 residues. The CDR3 here is CASSNGRVLAKNIQYF. The CDR3 DNA follows: TGTGCCAGCAGCAACGGCAGGGTTTTAGCCAAAAACATTCAGTACTTC.

This clonotype was seen more than once but under ten times. The V call is TRBV6-2 or TRBV6-3, the J call TRBJ1-1; no clear D gene. Germline assignment: CDR1 MNHEY and CDR2 SVGEGT. The ends were cut back, 5 bases at V and 2 bases at J, with 21 bases in the middle. The CDR3 length is 17 residues. The CDR3, as DNA: TGTGCCAGCAGTCCCTCCTTGGTCCGGGTCTTTAACACTGAAGCTTTCTTT. Protein product: CASSPSLVRVFNTEAFF.

V gene TRBV7-3 combines with J gene TRBJ1-1; D possibly corresponds to TRBD1 (5 bases). The CDR3 is made up of 13 amino acids. V lost 5 bases, J lost 10 bases, and 17 bases lay in between. The germline V gene encodes CDR1 SGHTA and CDR2 FQGTGA. The CDR3 sequence is CASSPGPGRGAFF. CDR3 in DNA: TGTGCCAGCAGCCCTGGGCCAGGGAGGGGAGCTTTCTTT.

This clonotype has a count of ten or more. The chain joins TRBV7-2 to TRBJ2-4, with a possible D match to TRBD2 (7 bases). V gave up 6 bases and J gave up 9 bases, with 18 bases separating them. CDR3 size: 14 residues. The germline CDR1 and CDR2 sequences are SGHTA and FQGNSA. The CDR3 here is CASRGGAVKSIQYF. The CDR3 nucleotides read TGTGCCAGCAGGGGGGGGGCAGTCAAGAGCATTCAGTACTTC.

This clonotype was seen only a few times. This chain uses TRBV12-3 or TRBV12-4 with TRBJ2-2; the D gene is possibly TRBD1 (5 bases). The CDR3 extends over 13 amino acids. With 3 bases removed from V and 7 bases from J, the gap between germline ends came to 9 bases. The CDR3 loop reads CASSFRRGGELFF. CDR3 nucleotide sequence: TGTGCCAGCAGTTTCAGAAGGGGCGGGGAGCTGTTTTTT.

As regards this clonotype: One junction end does not reproduce the germline sequence, and a read error may be involved. In nucleotides, the CDR3 is TGTTCCAGCAGTTTGTCGGGAAAATATGGCTACACCTTC. It specifies CSSSLSGKYGYTF. V gene TRBV12-3 or TRBV12-4 combines with J gene TRBJ1-2, with unresolved D. The CDR3 contains 13 residues.

This chain links TRBV12-3 or TRBV12-4 with TRBJ2-5, with TRBD2 matching over 8 bases. With 3 bases clipped from V and 6 bases from J, the junction kept 12 bases outside the gene matches. The CDR3 totals 16 residues. DNA of the CDR3: TGTGCCAGCAGTTTCGACGGGGGGGTCCCGGTGAAGACCCAGTACTTC. Translation: CASSFDGGVPVKTQYF.

The chain has TRBV4-1 and TRBJ1-5; TRBD1 matches 8 bases. Germline CDR1 MGHRA, CDR2 YSYEKL. V shed 4 bases, J shed 6 bases, and the junction held 8 bases outside the gene matches. The CDR3 runs 15 residues. The CDR3 sequence is CASSPDRGGGQPQHF. CDR3 DNA: TGCGCCAGCAGCCCAGACAGGGGAGGAGGTCAGCCCCAGCATTTT.

There are a few counts of this clonotype. The V and J genes are TRBV4-3 and TRBJ1-5; D uncertain. Trimming took 0 bases from V and 7 from J, leaving 7 bases between them. The CDR3 length is 13 residues. The V gene's germline CDR1 is LGHNA and CDR2 YSLEER. The CDR3 DNA reads TGCGCCAGCAGCCAAGATAGGAGACAGCCCCAGCATTTT. Translated: CASSQDRRQPQHF.

This clonotype was detected a few times. The chain carries TRBV5-1 and TRBJ2-3; 7 bases align to TRBD2. CDR1 SGHRS and CDR2 YFSETQ come from the germline V gene. V dropped 0 bases and J dropped 1; count of bases not matched to a gene: 8. The CDR3 is 17 amino acids. CDR3 coding DNA: TGCGCCAGCAGCTTGGCTAATGGGGGGGTCCGCACAGATACGCAGTATTTT. It encodes CASSLANGGVRTDTQYF.

This clonotype showed up just a few times. Written as DNA, the CDR3 is TGTGCCAGCAGCTCCCCCAGGGTCTCCGGCTACACCTTC. As protein: CASSSPRVSGYTF. The chain joins TRBV11-2 to TRBJ1-2; D is perhaps TRBD1 (5 bases). Germline values: CDR1 SGHAT, CDR2 FQNNGV. The V end was cut by 4 bases, the J end by 8 bases, with 14 bases between. The CDR3 contains 13 residues.

This clonotype was observed many times. The J gene is TRBJ1-5, the V gene TRBV12-3 or TRBV12-4, with D hard to call. This CDR3 comprises 14 residues. V gave up 3 bases and J gave up 6 bases, with 12 bases separating them. As DNA, the CDR3 is TGTGCCAGCAGTTTGGAGACACCGGTTCAGCCCCAGCATTTT. As protein: CASSLETPVQPQHF.

This chain joins TRBV4-3 and TRBJ1-5; no clear D gene. The germline V gene encodes CDR1 LGHNA and CDR2 YSLEER. V lost 1 base and J lost 4, with 17 bases in between. This CDR3 contains 17 residues. The CDR3, as DNA: TGCGCCAGCAGCCAAGGGGTCAGCGGCTCTTTTAATCAGCCCCAGCATTTT. It encodes CASSQGVSGSFNQPQHF.

J is TRBJ2-1 and V is TRBV30; perhaps D is TRBD1 or TRBD2 (5 bases each). CDR1 GTSNPN and CDR2 SVGIG come from the germline V gene (reference sequence). The V end lost 8 bases, the J end lost 4 bases, and 12 bases lay between the germline ends. There are 12 residues in the CDR3. CDR3 coding DNA: TGTGCCAGGGGCCGGGGATACAATGAGCAGTTCTTC. It translates to CARGRGYNEQFF.

This clonotype was seen a handful of times. The rearrangement joins TRBV5-1 to TRBJ2-1; TRBD2 aligns across 12 bases. Losses at the gene ends were 4 bases for V and 12 bases for J; bases not matched to a gene: 11. This CDR3 has 15 residues. Looked up from germline, CDR1 is SGHRS and CDR2 is YFSETQ. The CDR3 DNA reads TGCGCCAGCAGCCCCGGACTAGCGGGAAGCTCTGGGCAGTTCTTC. Encoded protein: CASSPGLAGSSGQFF.

This clonotype has a handful of counts. The V and J genes are TRBV29-1 and TRBJ2-4; perhaps TRBD2 as D (7 bases). The V end was cut by 4 bases, the J end by 13 bases, with 17 bases between. CDR1 and CDR2 from the germline V gene are SQVTM and ANQGSEA. The CDR3 extends over 12 amino acids. The CDR3 DNA reads TGCAGCGTTGTAACGGGGGGCGCGGGGCAGTACTTC. Encoded protein: CSVVTGGAGQYF.

This clonotype occurred a few times. The rearrangement links TRBV6-2 or TRBV6-3 to TRBJ2-1; D is undetermined. The V gene's germline CDR1 is MNHEY and CDR2 SVGEGT. The CDR3 loop spans 18 amino acids. Trimming removed 4 bases at V and 4 bases at J, with 23 bases between. The DNA of the CDR3 is TGTGCCAGCAGTTCAAACCGTCCGACGGGCCCCATTTACAATGAGCAGTTCTTC. This translates into CASSSNRPTGPIYNEQFF.

This clonotype was observed a few times. The gene calls are TRBV7-2 and TRBJ2-3, with 8 bases aligning to TRBD1. This CDR3 region has 13 residues. In germline, CDR1 is SGHTA, CDR2 FQGNSA. V lost 5 bases to trimming and J lost 6 bases; unmatched junction nucleotides: 4. The CDR3 DNA reads as TGTGCCAGCAGCGCTCAGGGGGCGGATACGCAGTATTTT. Translated, it gives CASSAQGADTQYF.

This chain uses TRBV6-5 with TRBJ2-6; maybe TRBD2 (6 bases). There are 21 residues in the CDR3. Germline loops: CDR1 MNHEY, CDR2 SVGAGI. V was trimmed by 2 bases and J by 1 base, leaving 24 bases between them. CDR3 in DNA: TGTGCCAGCAGTTACCGCGGGGCACATCTTAGGGAGAAATCTGGGGCCAACGTCCTGACTTTC. Its protein product is CASSYRGAHLREKSGANVLTF.

The J gene is TRBJ2-3, the V gene TRBV5-1; D is possibly TRBD1 or TRBD2 (5 bases each). Germline CDR1 reads SGHRS; CDR2 reads YFSETQ. CDR3 length: 14 amino acids. The V gene lost 4 bases and the J gene lost 6 bases, with 15 bases spanning the gap. This CDR3 reads CASSGKGPADTQYF. The CDR3 DNA reads TGCGCCAGCAGCGGAAAGGGACCTGCGGATACGCAGTATTTT.